The present T cell receptor beta chain was sequenced within a study of T cell responses to AZD1222 COVID-19 vaccine. Using immunoSEQ multiplex PCR, the repertoire was profiled, and TCRdb retains in-frame clones only, with some absent. This table holds tens of thousands of clones, roughly 89% found once. V dropped 5 bases and J dropped 12; count of bases not matched to a gene: 19. CDR3 length: 16 amino acids. Germline CDR1 and CDR2: SGHTA and FQGTGA. Material: peripheral blood, obtained 28 days after the second AZD1222 dose. The chain uses TRBV7-3 and TRBJ2-1; 7 bases map to TRBD2. This TCR was sampled from an adult who received the AZD1222 COVID-19 vaccine. CDR3: CASSPTEIGTTMGQFF. The CDR3 DNA is TGTGCCAGCAGCCCGACGGAGATTGGGACTACAATGGGGCAGTTCTTC.